Below, 21 T cell receptor beta chains from the same sample are listed, as sequenced in a study of T cell responses to AZD1222 COVID-19 vaccine. The protocol was immunoSEQ multiplex PCR, while the TCRdb copy is restricted to in-frame clones and leaves out a portion. The sample yields about 140,000 clones, 91% seen once. The input for sequencing was peripheral blood, taken 28 days after the second dose of the MenACWY control vaccine. These receptors all stem from an adult who received the MenACWY meningococcal vaccine as a control.

The chain combines TRBV28 with TRBJ1-1; possibly TRBD1 for D (5 bases). The CDR3 is 14 residues long. The V gene's germline CDR1 is MDHEN and CDR2 SYDVKM. V was pared by 11 bases and J by 2 bases, with 18 bases between. CDR3 region: CALDRLGGNTEAFF. In DNA, the CDR3 is TGTGCCCTGGACCGCCTGGGGGGAAACACTGAAGCTTTCTTT.

This chain uses TRBV6-5 with TRBJ1-2, with D perhaps matching TRBD1 (5 bases). This CDR3 has 14 residues. Germline lookup yields CDR1 MNHEY and CDR2 SVGAGI. V was clipped by 6 bases and J by 7 bases, with 18 bases between them. The CDR3 protein is CASRPTTRGTGYTF. CDR3 in DNA: TGTGCCAGCAGACCAACGACAAGGGGTACTGGCTACACCTTC.

The chain carries TRBV7-2 and TRBJ1-2; unclear D gene. The CDR3 totals 11 residues. V was trimmed by 5 bases and J by 13 bases, leaving 14 bases between them. CDR1 SGHTA and CDR2 FQGNSA come from the germline V gene. CDR3 sequence reads: CASSPDGSGTF. CDR3 sequence (DNA): TGTGCCAGCAGCCCGGACGGGTCGGGCACCTTC.

The chain links TRBV30 to TRBJ1-4; no clear D. This CDR3 is built from 17 residues. Germline V gives CDR1 GTSNPN, CDR2 SVGIG (reference sequence). V was shortened by 2 bases and J by 0 bases, with 16 bases between the two germline ends. DNA of the CDR3: TGTGCCTGGAGTCCAAATCCTCCCGGGGCAACTAATGAAAAACTGTTTTTT. Translation: CAWSPNPPGATNEKLFF.

CDR3 sequence (DNA): TGCAGCGTTGCAACAGGTGGGGGACCCTATGGCTACACCTTC. This sequence encodes CSVATGGGPYGYTF. This chain connects TRBV29-1 to TRBJ1-2; perhaps TRBD1 as D (5 bases). Germline CDR1 is SQVTM and CDR2 is ANQGSEA. V lost 4 bases to trimming and J lost 4 bases, with 16 bases between them. This CDR3 has 14 amino acids. Looking up the rest from reference TRBV29-1 and TRBJ1-2 gives the full variable domain: SAVISQKPSRDICQRGTSLTIQCQVDSQVTMMFWYRQQPGQSLTLIATANQGSEATYESGFVIDKFPISRPNLTFSTLTVSNMSPEDSSIYLCSVATGGGPYGYTFGSGTRLTVV.

This rearrangement joins TRBV3-1 (or the pseudogene TRBV3-2) to TRBJ1-1, with 7 nucleotides matching TRBD1. V lost 4 bases to trimming and J lost 0 bases; unmatched junction nucleotides: 2. Germline V gene lookup returns CDR1 LGHDT and CDR2 YNNKEL (reference sequence). CDR3 size: 14 residues. CDR3 DNA sequence: TGTGCCAGCAGCCCCAGGGGGATGAACACTGAAGCTTTCTTT. This gives the protein CASSPRGMNTEAFF.

The rearrangement links TRBV5-1 to TRBJ2-1; D may correspond to TRBD1 or TRBD2 (6 bases each). The CDR3 has 16 residues. V dropped 0 bases and J dropped 7 bases, with 17 bases sitting between them. CDR1 is SGHRS and CDR2 is YFSETQ in the germline V gene. The CDR3 loop reads CASSLEGYRGRNEQFF. In DNA form, the CDR3 reads TGCGCCAGCAGCTTGGAGGGCTACCGGGGGCGGAATGAGCAGTTCTTC.

V is TRBV6-6 and J is TRBJ2-7; 10 bases fit TRBD2. Trimming cost V 7 bases and J 5 bases; bases outside gene matches: 8. The CDR3 is 14 residues long. CDR1 and CDR2 (germline): MNHNY, SVGAGI (reference sequence). The CDR3, as DNA: TGTGCCAGCAAGGCCGGGACTAGCGTAGACGAGCAGTACTTC. As protein: CASKAGTSVDEQYF.

This sequence joins TRBV7-2 and TRBJ2-7; D may match TRBD1 or TRBD2 (5 bases each). Between the trimmed V and J ends, which lost 0 bases and 0 bases, there was a span of 12 bases. Germline V CDR1 and CDR2: SGHTA, FQGNSA. The CDR3 extends over 16 amino acids. In DNA form, the CDR3 reads TGTGCCAGCAGCTTAGCTGGGGACGCTAGCTCCTACGAGCAGTACTTC. Protein sequence: CASSLAGDASSYEQYF.

This clone was detected once. V gene TRBV7-8 combines with J gene TRBJ2-5; possible D gene TRBD1, 6 bases. Germline V gene data show CDR1 as SGHVS and CDR2 as FQNEAQ. The CDR3 is 13 amino acids. With 5 bases removed from V and 4 bases from J, the gap between germline ends came to 11 bases. The CDR3 coding sequence is TGTGCCAGCAGCCAAGGACAGAGAGAGACCCAGTACTTC. Translated, it gives CASSQGQRETQYF.

This sequence joins TRBV28 and TRBJ1-1, with D hard to call. V lost 8 bases, J lost 3 bases, and 7 bases lay in between. This CDR3 is built from 11 residues. Germline V gene lookup returns CDR1 MDHEN and CDR2 SYDVKM. CDR3 region: CASGVDTEAFF. CDR3 in DNA: TGTGCCAGCGGGGTGGACACTGAAGCTTTCTTT.

The rearrangement joins TRBV7-9 to TRBJ2-3; D uncertain. The CDR3 spans 14 residues. Germline assignment: CDR1 SEHNR and CDR2 FQNEAQ (reference sequence). Trimming stripped 2 bases from V and 4 bases from J, with 10 bases between. The CDR3 bases are TGTGCCAGCAGCTTAAACCCGTCGGCAGATACGCAGTATTTT. Translated: CASSLNPSADTQYF.

The chain is built from TRBV27 and TRBJ1-4; D may be TRBD1 (5 bases). Trimming removed 7 bases at V and 5 bases at J, with 11 bases between. CDR1 and CDR2 from the germline V gene are MNHEY and SMNVEV (reference sequence). The CDR3 extends over 13 amino acids. The CDR3 spells CASKSWDNEKLFF. The CDR3 DNA reads as TGTGCCAGCAAGTCGTGGGACAATGAAAAACTGTTTTTT.

The V and J genes are TRBV5-1 and TRBJ1-2; a weak D match, TRBD1 (5 bases). Trimming pared 4 bases from V and 4 bases from J, leaving 17 bases between. The germline V gene encodes CDR1 SGHRS and CDR2 YFSETQ. The CDR3 contains 15 residues. CDR3 nucleotide sequence: TGCGCCAGCAGCCATCCCGGGACCGGGCCCTATGGCTACACCTTC. Translation: CASSHPGTGPYGYTF.

The V gene is TRBV9, the J gene TRBJ1-2; D unclear. V lost 7 bases, J lost 4 bases, and 17 bases lay in between. Germline V gene sequence: CDR1 SGDLS, CDR2 YYNGEE. The CDR3 sequence is 14 residues long. CDR3: CASASKGGIYGYTF. For the CDR3, the DNA is TGTGCCAGCGCAAGCAAGGGAGGGATCTATGGCTACACCTTC.

V gene TRBV2 combines with J gene TRBJ2-4; no reliable D call. Looked up from germline, CDR1 is SNHLY and CDR2 is FYNNEI. This CDR3 has 16 residues. Deletions cut 3 bases from V and 3 bases from J, with 15 bases between. The CDR3 is CASSEPHPKIKNIQYF. The CDR3, as DNA: TGTGCCAGCAGTGAGCCCCACCCAAAGATCAAAAACATTCAGTACTTC.

The chain couples TRBV25-1 to TRBJ2-1, with 9 bases fitting TRBD2. V gave up 2 bases and J gave up 7 bases; unmatched junction bases: 0. This CDR3 is built from 13 residues. Germline V gives CDR1 MGHDK, CDR2 SYGVNS. This CDR3 reads CASSEAGGNEQFF. The CDR3 DNA follows: TGTGCCAGCAGTGAAGCGGGGGGGAATGAGCAGTTCTTC.

The gene calls are TRBV7-9 and TRBJ1-4; no clear D. Germline loops: CDR1 SEHNR, CDR2 FQNEAQ (reference sequence). The CDR3 length is 14 residues. V was clipped by 2 bases and J by 4 bases, with 8 bases between them. In nucleotides, the CDR3 is TGTGCCAGCAGCTTATCCACCGGTAATGAAAAACTGTTTTTT. It encodes CASSLSTGNEKLFF. Full variable domain (missing parts from reference TRBV7-9 and TRBJ1-4): DTGVSQNPRHKITKRGQNVTFRCDPISEHNRLYWYRQTLGQGPEFLTYFQNEAQLEKSRLLSDRFSAERPKGSFSTLEIQRTEQGDSAMYLCASSLSTGNEKLFFGSGTQLSVL.

This chain uses TRBV9 with TRBJ2-7, with D possibly matching TRBD1 (5 bases). The germline V gene has CDR1 SGDLS and CDR2 YYNGEE. V shed 0 bases and J shed 5 bases, with 15 bases lying between them. The CDR3 sequence is 15 residues long. The CDR3 DNA reads TGTGCCAGCAGCGTAGAGTTGGCAGGGCTCAACGAGCAGTACTTC. It codes for CASSVELAGLNEQYF.

J is TRBJ2-5 and V is TRBV3-1 (or the pseudogene TRBV3-2); 16 bases agree with TRBD2. J gave up 0 bases and V 4 bases, and 11 bases lay outside the gene matches. The germline CDR1 and CDR2 sequences are LGHDT and YNNKEL (reference sequence). The CDR3 consists of 20 residues. DNA of the CDR3: TGTGCCAGCAGCCCCTCCCTAGGGACTAGCGGGGGGGATCACCAAGAGACCCAGTACTTC. Translation gives CASSPSLGTSGGDHQETQYF.

The chain employs TRBV3-1 (or the pseudogene TRBV3-2) and TRBJ1-6; D not resolved. Germline V gene sequence: CDR1 LGHDT, CDR2 YNNKEL (reference sequence). Trimming took off 0 bases at V and 7 bases at J, with 16 bases between the two ends. The CDR3 is 17 amino acids. The CDR3 region has the DNA TGTGCCAGCAGCCAAGACCCCCGAAGACCACCCAATTCACCCCTCCACTTT. Its protein is CASSQDPRRPPNSPLHF.